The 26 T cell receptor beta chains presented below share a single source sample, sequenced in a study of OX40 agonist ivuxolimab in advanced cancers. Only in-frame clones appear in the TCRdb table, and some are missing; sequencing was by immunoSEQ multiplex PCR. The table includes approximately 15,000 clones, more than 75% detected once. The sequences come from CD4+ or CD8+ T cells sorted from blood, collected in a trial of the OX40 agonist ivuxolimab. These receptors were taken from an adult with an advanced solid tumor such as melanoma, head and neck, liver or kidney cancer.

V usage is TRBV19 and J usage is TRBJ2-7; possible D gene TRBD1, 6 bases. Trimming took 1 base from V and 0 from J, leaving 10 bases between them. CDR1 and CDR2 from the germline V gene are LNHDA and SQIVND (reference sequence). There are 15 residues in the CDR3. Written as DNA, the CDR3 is TGTGCCAGTAGTATAGGCAGGGGTACCTCCTACGAGCAGTACTTC. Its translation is CASSIGRGTSYEQYF.

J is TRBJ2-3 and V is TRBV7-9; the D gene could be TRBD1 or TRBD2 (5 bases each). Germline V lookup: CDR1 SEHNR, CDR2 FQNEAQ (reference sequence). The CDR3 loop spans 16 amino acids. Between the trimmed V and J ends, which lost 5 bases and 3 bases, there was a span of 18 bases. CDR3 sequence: CASSPQGVRETDTQYF. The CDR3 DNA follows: TGTGCCAGCAGCCCCCAAGGGGTCCGGGAAACAGATACGCAGTATTTT.

The CDR3 sequence is CASSDLPGQGSYEQYF. The DNA for the CDR3 is TGTGCCAGCAGTGACCTGCCGGGACAGGGTTCCTACGAGCAGTACTTC. The rearrangement uses TRBV6-4 and TRBJ2-7, with 9 bases lining up with TRBD1. Germline-derived CDR1 and CDR2 are MRHNA and SNTAGT. CDR3 length: 16 residues. J gave up 1 base and V 2 bases, and 6 bases lay outside the gene matches.

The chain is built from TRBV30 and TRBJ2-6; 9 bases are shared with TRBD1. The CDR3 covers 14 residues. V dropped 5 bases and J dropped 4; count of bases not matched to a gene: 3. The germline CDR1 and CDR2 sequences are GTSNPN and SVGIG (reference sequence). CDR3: CAWGQGIGANVLTF. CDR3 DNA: TGTGCCTGGGGACAGGGGATCGGGGCCAACGTCCTGACTTTC.

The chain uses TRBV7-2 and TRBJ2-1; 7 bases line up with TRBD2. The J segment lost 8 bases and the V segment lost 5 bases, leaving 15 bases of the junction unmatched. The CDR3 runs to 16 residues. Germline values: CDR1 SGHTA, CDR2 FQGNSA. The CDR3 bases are TGTGCCAGCAGCCCCAACCTAGCGGCCCCTCCCGATGAGCAGTTCTTC. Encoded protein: CASSPNLAAPPDEQFF.

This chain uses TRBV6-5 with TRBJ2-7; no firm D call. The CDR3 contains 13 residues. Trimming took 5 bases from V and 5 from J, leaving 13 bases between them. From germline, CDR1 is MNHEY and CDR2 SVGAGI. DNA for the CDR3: TGTGCCAGCAGTAAGGACCCCCAGGACGAGCAGTACTTC. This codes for CASSKDPQDEQYF.

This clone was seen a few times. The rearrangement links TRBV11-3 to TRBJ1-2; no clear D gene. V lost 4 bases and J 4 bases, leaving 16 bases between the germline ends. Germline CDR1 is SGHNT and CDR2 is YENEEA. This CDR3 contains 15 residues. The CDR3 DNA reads TGTGCCAGCAGCTACGAGACAACATTTCTCTATGGCTACACCTTC. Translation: CASSYETTFLYGYTF.

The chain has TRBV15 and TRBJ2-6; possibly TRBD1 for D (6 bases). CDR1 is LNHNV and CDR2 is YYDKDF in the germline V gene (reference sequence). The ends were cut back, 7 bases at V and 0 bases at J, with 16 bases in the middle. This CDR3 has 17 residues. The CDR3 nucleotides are TGTGCCACCATAAACGGACAGAAGCTCTCTGGGGCCAACGTCCTGACTTTC. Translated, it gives CATINGQKLSGANVLTF.

This chain's CDR3 is CAWIPGTGVVEAFF. The CDR3 coding sequence is TGTGCCTGGATTCCCGGGACAGGGGTTGTGGAAGCTTTCTTT. The chain joins TRBV30 to TRBJ1-1; 10 bases match TRBD1. This CDR3 spans 14 amino acids. The V segment lost 4 bases and the J segment 8 bases; nucleotides outside the gene matches: 10. CDR1 is GTSNPN and CDR2 is SVGIG in the germline V gene (reference sequence).

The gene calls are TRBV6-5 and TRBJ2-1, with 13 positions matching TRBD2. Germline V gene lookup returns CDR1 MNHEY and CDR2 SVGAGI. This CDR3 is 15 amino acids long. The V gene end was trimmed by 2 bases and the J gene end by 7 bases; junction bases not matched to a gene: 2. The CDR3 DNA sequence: TGTGCCAGCAGTTACGGGACTAGCGGGGTTAATGAGCAGTTCTTC. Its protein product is CASSYGTSGVNEQFF.

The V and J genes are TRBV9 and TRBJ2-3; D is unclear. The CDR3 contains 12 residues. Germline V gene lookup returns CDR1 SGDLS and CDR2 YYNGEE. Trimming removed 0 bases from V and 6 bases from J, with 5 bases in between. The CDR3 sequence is CASSVGADTQYF. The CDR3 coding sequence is TGTGCCAGCAGCGTAGGAGCGGATACGCAGTATTTT.

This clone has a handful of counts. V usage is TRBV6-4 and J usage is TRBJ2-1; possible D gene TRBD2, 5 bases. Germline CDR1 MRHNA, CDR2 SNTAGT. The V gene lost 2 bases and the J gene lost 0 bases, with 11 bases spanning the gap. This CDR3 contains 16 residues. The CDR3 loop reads CASSDLTGSSYNEQFF. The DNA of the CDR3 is TGTGCCAGCAGTGACCTCACGGGGAGCTCCTACAATGAGCAGTTCTTC.

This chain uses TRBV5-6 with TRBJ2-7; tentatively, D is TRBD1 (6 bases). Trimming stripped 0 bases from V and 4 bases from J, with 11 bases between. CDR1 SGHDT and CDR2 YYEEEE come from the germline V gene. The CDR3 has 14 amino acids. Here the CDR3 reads CASSLAGTGYEQYF. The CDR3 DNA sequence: TGTGCCAGCAGCTTGGCCGGTACAGGGTACGAGCAGTACTTC. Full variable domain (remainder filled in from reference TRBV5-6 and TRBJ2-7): DAGVTQSPTHLIKTRGQQVTLRCSPKSGHDTVSWYQQALGQGPQFIFQYYEEEERQRGNFPDRFSGHQFPNYSSELNVNALLLGDSALYLCASSLAGTGYEQYFGPGTRLTVT.

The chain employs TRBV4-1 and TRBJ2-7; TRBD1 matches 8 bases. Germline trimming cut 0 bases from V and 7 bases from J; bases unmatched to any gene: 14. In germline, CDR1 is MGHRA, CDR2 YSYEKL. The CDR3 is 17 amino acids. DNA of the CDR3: TGCGCCAGCAGCCAAGAAACAGGGCAGGGGGCTAGGTGGGAGCAGTACTTC. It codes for CASSQETGQGARWEQYF.

The CDR3 reads CASSSRLAGTWETQYF. Here the CDR3 DNA reads TGTGCCAGCAGCTCTAGGCTAGCGGGGACGTGGGAGACCCAGTACTTC. V usage is TRBV11-3 and J usage is TRBJ2-5; 9 nucleotides align to TRBD2. V shed 4 bases, J shed 5 bases, and the junction held 11 bases outside the gene matches. There are 16 residues in the CDR3. The V gene's germline CDR1 is SGHNT and CDR2 YENEEA.

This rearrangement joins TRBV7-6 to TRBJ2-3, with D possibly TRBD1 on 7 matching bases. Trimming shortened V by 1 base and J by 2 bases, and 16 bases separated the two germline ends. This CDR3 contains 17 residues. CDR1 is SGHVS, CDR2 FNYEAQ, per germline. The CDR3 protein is CASSLVGRGVPTDTQYF. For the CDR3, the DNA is TGTGCCAGCAGCTTAGTGGGCAGGGGGGTCCCCACAGATACGCAGTATTTT.

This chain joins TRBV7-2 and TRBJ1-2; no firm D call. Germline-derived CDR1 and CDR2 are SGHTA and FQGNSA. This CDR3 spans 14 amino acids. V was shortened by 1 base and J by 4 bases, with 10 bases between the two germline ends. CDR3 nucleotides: TGTGCCAGCAGCTTAGGCTCAACATCCTATGGCTACACCTTC. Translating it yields CASSLGSTSYGYTF.

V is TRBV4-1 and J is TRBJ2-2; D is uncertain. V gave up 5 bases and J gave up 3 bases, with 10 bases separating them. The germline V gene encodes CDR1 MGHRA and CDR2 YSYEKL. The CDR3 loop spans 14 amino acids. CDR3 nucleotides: TGCGCCAGCAGCAAGGCCGAGGACACCGGGGAGCTGTTTTTT. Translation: CASSKAEDTGELFF.

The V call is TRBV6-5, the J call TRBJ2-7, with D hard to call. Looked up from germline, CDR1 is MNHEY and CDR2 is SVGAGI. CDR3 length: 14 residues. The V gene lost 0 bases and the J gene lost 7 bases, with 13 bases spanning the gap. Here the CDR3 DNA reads TGTGCCAGCAGTTACTCCTATTCTGTAGGGGAGCAGTACTTC. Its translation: CASSYSYSVGEQYF.

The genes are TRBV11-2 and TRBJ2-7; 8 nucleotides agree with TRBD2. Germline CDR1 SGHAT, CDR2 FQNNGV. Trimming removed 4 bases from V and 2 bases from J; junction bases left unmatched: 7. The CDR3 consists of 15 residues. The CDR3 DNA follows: TGTGCCAGCAGCTCGCCGGGACTAGGAACCTACGAGCAGTACTTC. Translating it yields CASSSPGLGTYEQYF.

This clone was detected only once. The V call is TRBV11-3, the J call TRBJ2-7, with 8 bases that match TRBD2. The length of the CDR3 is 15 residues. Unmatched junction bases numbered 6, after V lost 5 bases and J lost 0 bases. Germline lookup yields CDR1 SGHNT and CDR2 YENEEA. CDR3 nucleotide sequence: TGTGCCAGCAGCCCGCGGGGGGCCCACTCCTACGAGCAGTACTTC. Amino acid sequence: CASSPRGAHSYEQYF. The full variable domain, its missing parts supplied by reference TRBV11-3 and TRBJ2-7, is EAGVVQSPRYKIIEKKQPVAFWCNPISGHNTLYWYLQNLGQGPELLIRYENEEAVDDSQLPKDRFSAERLKGVDSTLKIQPAELGDSAVYLCASSPRGAHSYEQYFGPGTRLTVT.

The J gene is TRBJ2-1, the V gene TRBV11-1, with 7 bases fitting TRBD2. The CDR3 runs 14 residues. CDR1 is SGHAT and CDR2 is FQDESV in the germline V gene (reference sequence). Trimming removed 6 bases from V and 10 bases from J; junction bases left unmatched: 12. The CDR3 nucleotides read TGTGCCAGCAGTACCTCGGGGGGAAGAAAGGAGCAGTTCTTC. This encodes CASSTSGGRKEQFF.

This CDR3 is CASSPGLAGEYEQYF. The CDR3 DNA is TGTGCCAGCAGCCCCGGACTAGCGGGAGAATACGAGCAGTACTTC. The V gene is TRBV11-2, the J gene TRBJ2-7, with 13 nucleotides matching TRBD2. Germline V gene sequence: CDR1 SGHAT, CDR2 FQNNGV. This CDR3 spans 15 amino acids. With V trimmed by 5 bases and J by 4 bases, 5 bases remained unmatched.

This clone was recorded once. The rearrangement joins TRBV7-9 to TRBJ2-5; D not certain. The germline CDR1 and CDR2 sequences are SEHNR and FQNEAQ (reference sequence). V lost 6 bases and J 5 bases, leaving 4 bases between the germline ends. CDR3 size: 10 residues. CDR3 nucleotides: TGTGCCAGCAGAGGCGAGACCCAGTACTTC. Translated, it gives CASRGETQYF.

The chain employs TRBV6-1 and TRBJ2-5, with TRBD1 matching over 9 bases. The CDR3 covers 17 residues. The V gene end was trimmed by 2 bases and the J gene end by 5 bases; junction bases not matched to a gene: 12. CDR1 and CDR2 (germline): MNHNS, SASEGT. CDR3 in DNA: TGTGCCAGCAGTGAACAACCGGGACAGGGAAGAGGTGAGACCCAGTACTTC. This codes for CASSEQPGQGRGETQYF.

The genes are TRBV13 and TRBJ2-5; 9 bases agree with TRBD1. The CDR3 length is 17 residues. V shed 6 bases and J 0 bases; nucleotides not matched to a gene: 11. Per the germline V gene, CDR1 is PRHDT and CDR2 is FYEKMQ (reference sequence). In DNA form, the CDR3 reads TGTGCCAGCAGTCCCGGGACAGGGTTGACCAACCAAGAGACCCAGTACTTC. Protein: CASSPGTGLTNQETQYF.